These 15 T cell receptor beta chains came from one sample sequenced in a study of cytomegalovirus exposure and HLA in healthy donors. The PCR had 60 Vbeta and 13 Jbeta primers. Using immunoSEQ multiplex PCR, the repertoire was profiled, and TCRdb retains in-frame clones only, with some absent. Of 150,000 to 200,000 clones in the sample, around 79% were seen once. The specimen was PBMCs. Receptors originate from a woman in her 30s in good health and CMV-seropositive.

In this sample, this clone turned up a few times. The chain is built from TRBV4-3 and TRBJ2-1; weak D call: TRBD1 (5 bases). Trimming cost V 0 bases and J 6 bases, with 21 bases left between them. CDR3 length: 18 residues. Germline-derived CDR1 and CDR2 are LGHNA and YSLEER. CDR3 amino acids: CASSQDPNSGRVGNEQFF. The CDR3, as DNA: TGCGCCAGCAGCCAAGATCCTAACTCGGGCAGGGTGGGCAATGAGCAGTTCTTC.

The J gene is TRBJ1-5, the V gene TRBV19, with D hard to call. This CDR3 has 14 residues. Trimming took 7 bases from V and 0 from J, leaving 10 bases between them. Germline V lookup: CDR1 LNHDA, CDR2 SQIVND (reference sequence). The CDR3 is CASTEGHSNQPQHF. The CDR3 DNA sequence: TGTGCCAGTACCGAGGGTCATAGCAATCAGCCCCAGCATTTT. Full variable domain (remainder filled in from reference TRBV19 and TRBJ1-5): DGGITQSPKYLFRKEGQNVTLSCEQNLNHDAMYWYRQDPGQGLRLIYYSQIVNDFQKGDIAEGYSVSREKKESFPLTVTSAQKNPTAFYLCASTEGHSNQPQHFGDGTRLSIL.

The V call is TRBV6-5, the J call TRBJ2-7, with D possibly matching TRBD2 (6 bases). V was pared by 6 bases and J by 4 bases, with 19 bases between. CDR3 length equals 15 residues. Looked up from germline, CDR1 is MNHEY and CDR2 is SVGAGI. In DNA form, the CDR3 reads TGTGCCAGCAGCCGACTTTTGGGGGGATTATACGAGCAGTACTTC. This codes for CASSRLLGGLYEQYF.

The rearrangement links TRBV7-9 to TRBJ2-1; 8 nucleotides match TRBD1. The CDR3 contains 14 residues. Losses at the gene ends were 4 bases for V and 4 bases for J; bases not matched to a gene: 3. Looked up from germline, CDR1 is SEHNR and CDR2 is FQNEAQ (reference sequence). CDR3 region: CASSSGQGYNEQFF. The CDR3 nucleotides are TGTGCCAGCAGCTCAGGACAGGGTTACAATGAGCAGTTCTTC.

The V gene is TRBV7-2, the J gene TRBJ2-7, with D perhaps matching TRBD2 (6 bases). With 6 bases removed from V and 2 bases from J, the gap between germline ends came to 14 bases. The germline V gene encodes CDR1 SGHTA and CDR2 FQGNSA. The CDR3 totals 14 residues. The CDR3 DNA sequence: TGTGCCAGCAGGTTGCCGGGAGATGCCTACGAGCAGTACTTC. Encoded protein: CASRLPGDAYEQYF. The full variable domain, rest sourced from reference TRBV7-2 and TRBJ2-7, is GAGVSQSPSNKVTEKGKDVELRCDPISGHTALYWYRQSLGQGLEFLIYFQGNSAPDKSGLPSDRFSAERTGGSVSTLTIQRTQQEDSAVYLCASRLPGDAYEQYFGPGTRLTVT.

The chain combines TRBV4-1 with TRBJ2-1, with TRBD2 matching over 13 bases. CDR3 length: 14 residues. Losses at the gene ends were 4 bases for V and 7 bases for J; bases not matched to a gene: 1. Germline V gene lookup returns CDR1 MGHRA and CDR2 YSYEKL. CDR3 sequence (DNA): TGCGCCAGCAGCCCGGGACTAGCGGGGAATGAGCAGTTCTTC. Its protein product is CASSPGLAGNEQFF.

This sequence joins TRBV7-5 and TRBJ2-7; the table's TRBD2 call for D was not verified on the DNA. TRBV7-5 is a recognized pseudogene. This CDR3 spans 15 amino acids. In DNA, the CDR3 is TGTGCCAGAAGCCACTGGACTAGCGGGATCCGAGAGCAGTACTTC. It translates to CARSHWTSGIREQYF.

This clone was observed a single time. The chain combines TRBV6-1 with TRBJ2-7, with D maybe TRBD1 (5 bases). The CDR3 consists of 14 residues. Germline-derived CDR1 and CDR2 are MNHNS and SASEGT. V was cut by 4 bases and J by 3 bases, with 13 bases left in between. The CDR3 protein is CASSGNPQGYEQYF. The CDR3 DNA reads as TGTGCCAGCAGTGGTAACCCCCAGGGCTACGAGCAGTACTTC.

V is TRBV19 and J is TRBJ1-1, with 10 positions matching TRBD1. The CDR3 sequence is 16 residues long. The V gene end was trimmed by 4 bases and the J gene end by 3 bases; junction bases not matched to a gene: 8. Germline V gene lookup returns CDR1 LNHDA and CDR2 SQIVND (reference sequence). The CDR3 sequence is CASSTSRDRGDTEAFF. The CDR3 coding sequence is TGTGCCAGTAGTACATCCCGGGACAGGGGAGACACTGAAGCTTTCTTT.

This clone turned up a few times. This chain connects TRBV19 to TRBJ2-1; 14 nucleotides align to TRBD2. The V gene end was trimmed by 8 bases and the J gene end by 9 bases; junction bases not matched to a gene: 3. This CDR3 spans 13 amino acids. Looked up from germline, CDR1 is LNHDA and CDR2 is SQIVND (reference sequence). DNA for the CDR3: TGTGCCAGTGCCGGGACTAGCGGGAGTGAGCAGTTCTTC. This gives the protein CASAGTSGSEQFF.

A single count supports this clone. The chain uses TRBV7-2 and TRBJ2-7, with D perhaps TRBD2 (5 bases). V shed 6 bases and J shed 8 bases, with 17 bases lying between them. The CDR3 has 13 residues. Germline assignment: CDR1 SGHTA and CDR2 FQGNSA. The CDR3 region is CASRITASSQQYF. CDR3 sequence (DNA): TGTGCCAGCAGGATAACCGCTAGCTCCCAGCAGTACTTC.

This sequence joins TRBV6-5 and TRBJ1-2; 8 positions agree with TRBD1. The germline CDR1 and CDR2 sequences are MNHEY and SVGAGI. The CDR3 loop spans 15 amino acids. V was pared by 7 bases and J by 2 bases, with 9 bases of the junction left unmatched. This CDR3 reads CASKTGDGANYGYTF. The DNA for the CDR3 is TGTGCCAGCAAGACAGGGGATGGAGCGAACTATGGCTACACCTTC.

The gene calls are TRBV11-3 and TRBJ2-3, with D perhaps matching TRBD1 (5 bases). The CDR3 contains 12 residues. The germline V gene has CDR1 SGHNT and CDR2 YENEEA. V dropped 4 bases and J dropped 6 bases, with 8 bases sitting between them. The CDR3 region has the DNA TGTGCCAGCAGCTCAGGGCCGGATACGCAGTATTTT. As protein: CASSSGPDTQYF.

The chain uses TRBV2 and TRBJ1-1, with unresolved D. CDR1 and CDR2 from the germline V gene are SNHLY and FYNNEI. Between the trimmed V and J ends, which lost 5 bases and 6 bases, there was a span of 16 bases. The CDR3 spans 14 residues. The DNA for the CDR3 is TGTGCCAGCAGTCTGGGCCCCATCGTTGCTGAAGCTTTCTTT. This gives the protein CASSLGPIVAEAFF.

The chain joins TRBV6-6 to TRBJ1-4; D call uncertain. The CDR3 has 13 residues. Between the trimmed V and J ends, which lost 6 bases and 4 bases, there was a span of 9 bases. CDR1 and CDR2 (germline): MNHNY, SVGAGI (reference sequence). CDR3 coding DNA: TGTGCCAGCAGCCGGGGTTTTAATGAAAAACTGTTTTTT. The encoded protein is CASSRGFNEKLFF.